Shown below are 28 T cell receptor delta chains from a single sample sequenced in a study of gamma-delta chains in newborns, infants, children. TCRdb redid clone calling on the reads using CATT. The sample has 3,000 to 4,000 delta-chain clones, 1.9% seen once. The sample taken for sequencing was blood. The receptor set was obtained from a child who was a newborn, infant or young child, either healthy, febrile or measles-vaccinated (not recorded which).

This clone rates as large. Other DNA sequences in this sample translate to the same CDR3. This chain joins TRDV2 and TRDJ3; no reliable D call. Germline V gene lookup returns CDR1 GEAIGNYY and CDR2 EKD. CDR3 length: 16 residues. Trimming stripped 3 bases from V and 6 bases from J, with 14 bases between. Here the CDR3 DNA reads TGTGCCTGTGACTCATTACTCCTCCTGGACACCCGACAGATGTTTTTC. Residues: CACDSLLLLDTRQMFF.

V and J are TRDV1 and TRDJ1, with TRDD3 matching 8 bases. The CDR3 totals 16 residues. Germline V gene data show CDR1 as TSWWSYY and CDR2 as QGS. V dropped 9 bases and J dropped 0; count of bases not matched to a gene: 12. Written as DNA, the CDR3 is TGTGCTCTGGAAGGTTTTACTGGGGGCTACACCGATAAACTCATCTTT. Protein product: CALEGFTGGYTDKLIF.

Concerning this clone: Since a far larger clone is one base different, this is likely a read error. The sample has other DNA sequences that encode this CDR3 too. This rearrangement joins TRDV2 to TRDJ3; 13 bases fit TRDD3. CDR3 length equals 18 residues. V shed 7 bases, J shed 0 bases, and the junction held 5 bases outside the gene matches. Germline V gives CDR1 GEAIGNYY, CDR2 EKD. The CDR3 loop is CACDYWGIRSWDTRQMFF. CDR3 coding DNA: TGTGCCTGCGACTACTGGGGGATACGCTCCTGGGACACCCGACAGATGTTTTTC.

The V gene is TRAV29/DV5, the J gene TRDJ2; 12 bases match TRDD3. The CDR3 is 18 amino acids. V lost 0 bases and J lost 4; bases outside the gene matches: 10. Germline lookup yields CDR1 NSMFDY and CDR2 ISSIKDK. The CDR3 sequence is CAASVVWGIRVGTAQLFF. In nucleotides, the CDR3 is TGTGCAGCAAGCGTTGTCTGGGGGATACGCGTAGGGACAGCACAACTCTTCTTT.

A few counts support this clone. The sample has other DNA sequences that encode this CDR3 too. The V gene is TRDV2, the J gene TRDJ1; 13 nucleotides line up with TRDD3. Losses at the gene ends were 3 bases for V and 0 bases for J; bases not matched to a gene: 3. This CDR3 region has 16 residues. The germline V gene encodes CDR1 GEAIGNYY and CDR2 EKD. CDR3: CACDVLGDTYTDKLIF. DNA of the CDR3: TGTGCCTGTGACGTACTGGGGGATACGTACACCGATAAACTCATCTTT.

On this clone: The sample has other DNA sequences that encode this CDR3 too. The CDR3 reads CACDTYWGISSWDTRQMFF. CDR3 coding DNA: TGTGCCTGTGACACCTACTGGGGGATAAGCTCCTGGGACACCCGACAGATGTTTTTC. This chain connects TRDV2 to TRDJ3; 11 bases line up with TRDD3. This CDR3 has 19 amino acids. CDR1 and CDR2 (germline): GEAIGNYY, EKD. The junction had 3 bases not matched to a gene; V was cut back by 0 bases and J by 0 bases.

The CDR3 loop is CALGELFYWGTWDTRQMFF. The CDR3 DNA follows: TGTGCTCTTGGGGAACTTTTTTACTGGGGGACCTGGGACACCCGACAGATGTTTTTC. This chain connects TRDV1 to TRDJ3; 9 nucleotides agree with TRDD3. The CDR3 runs 19 residues. Germline assignment: CDR1 TSWWSYY and CDR2 QGS. The V and J ends lost 0 bases and 2 bases, in that order; junction bases with no gene match: 5.

In the case of this clone: The identical CDR3 is also encoded by other nucleotide sequences in the sample. V gene TRDV2 combines with J gene TRDJ3; 13 bases are a match to TRDD3. Looked up from germline, CDR1 is GEAIGNYY and CDR2 is EKD. The CDR3 covers 19 residues. J lost 0 bases, V lost 3 bases, and 4 bases had no gene match. The CDR3 bases are TGTGCCTGTGACGTACTGGGGGATACGAGCTCCTGGGACACCCGACAGATGTTTTTC. This codes for CACDVLGDTSSWDTRQMFF.

Worth noting for this clone: A much larger clone lies one base from this, so it may be a read error. The rearrangement joins TRDV2 to TRDJ3, with D possibly matching TRDD3 (6 bases). This CDR3 contains 18 residues. Trimming removed 2 bases from V and 0 bases from J, with 13 bases in between. The germline CDR1 and CDR2 sequences are GEAIGNYY and EKD. The CDR3 loop is CACDMLGSSSWDTRQMFF. DNA of the CDR3: TGTGCCTGTGACATGCTGGGGTCGAGCTCCTGGGACACCCGACAGATGTTTTTC.

For this clone: This sample includes further DNA sequences coding for the same CDR3. This sequence joins TRDV2 and TRDJ3; 9 positions match TRDD3. Trimming took 0 bases from V and 0 from J; bases not matched to a gene: 5. From germline, CDR1 is GEAIGNYY and CDR2 EKD. The CDR3 has 19 amino acids. CDR3 residues: CACDTGGYLSSWDTRQMFF. Written as DNA, the CDR3 is TGTGCCTGTGACACCGGGGGATACCTGAGCTCCTGGGACACCCGACAGATGTTTTTC.

About this clone: With a much larger clone just one base away, this may be a read error. The chain carries TRDV2 and TRDJ3; D not resolved. Germline CDR1 and CDR2: GEAIGNYY and EKD. The CDR3 sequence is 16 residues long. This CDR3 is CACDTTSSRDTRQMFF. In nucleotides, the CDR3 is TGTGCCTGTGACACGACCAGCTCCCGGGACACCCGACAGATGTTTTTC.

This clone was seen only a few times. One junction end does not reproduce the germline sequence, and a read error may be involved. The rearrangement joins TRDV2 to TRDJ2, with 8 positions matching TRDD3. This CDR3 has 17 amino acids. The germline V gene encodes CDR1 GEAIGNYY and CDR2 EKD. The CDR3 DNA sequence: TGTGCCCGTGACCCTGTACTGGGGATACCTTTGACAGCACAACTCTTCTTT. This codes for CARDPVLGIPLTAQLFF.

This clone appeared a few times. The CDR3 is CACDPNLGASLNAQLFF. CDR3 nucleotides: TGTGCCTGTGACCCGAACCTGGGGGCCTCATTGAACGCACAACTCTTCTTT. The chain is built from TRDV2 and TRDJ2; TRDD3 agrees at 7 bases. Germline trimming cut 3 bases from V and 8 bases from J; bases unmatched to any gene: 17. The V gene's germline CDR1 is GEAIGNYY and CDR2 EKD. The CDR3 loop spans 17 amino acids.

Worth noting for this clone: The sample carries other DNA sequences with the same CDR3. The chain carries TRDV2 and TRDJ3, with TRDD3 matching over 9 bases. The CDR3 consists of 18 residues. With 3 bases clipped from V and 0 bases from J, the junction kept 5 bases outside the gene matches. Germline loops: CDR1 GEAIGNYY, CDR2 EKD. CDR3: CACDLLGESSWDTRQMFF. CDR3 nucleotides: TGTGCCTGTGACCTACTGGGGGAAAGCTCCTGGGACACCCGACAGATGTTTTTC.

The chain carries TRDV2 and TRDJ2; 9 nucleotides align to TRDD3. Germline CDR1 and CDR2: GEAIGNYY and EKD. This CDR3 comprises 13 residues. J lost 6 bases, V lost 2 bases, and 0 bases had no gene match. The CDR3 region has the DNA TGTGCCTGTGACAGGGGATACGCAGCACAACTCTTCTTT. Translating gives CACDRGYAAQLFF.

By proportion, this clone is medium-sized. The chain couples TRDV2 to TRDJ1; 12 nucleotides agree with TRDD3. With 3 bases clipped from V and 0 bases from J, the junction kept 10 bases outside the gene matches. Germline V lookup: CDR1 GEAIGNYY, CDR2 EKD. CDR3 size: 18 residues. Written as DNA, the CDR3 is TGTGCCTGTGACCCAATACTGGGGGATACTACCGACACCGATAAACTCATCTTT. Its translation: CACDPILGDTTDTDKLIF.

This clone has more than one count but fewer than ten. The DNA for the CDR3 is TGTGCCTGTGACCCGCTACTGGGGGATACGGGCGGCTGGGACACCCGACAGATGTTTTTC. Amino acids: CACDPLLGDTGGWDTRQMFF. The V call is TRDV2, the J call TRDJ3, with 13 positions matching TRDD3. Looked up from germline, CDR1 is GEAIGNYY and CDR2 is EKD. The CDR3 is 20 amino acids. J gave up 3 bases and V 3 bases, and 10 bases lay outside the gene matches.

This clone is classed as large. The chain links TRDV2 to TRDJ3; D gene uncertain. Germline CDR1 is GEAIGNYY and CDR2 is EKD. The CDR3 length is 17 residues. V lost 0 bases and J lost 2, with 10 bases in between. The CDR3 coding sequence is TGTGCCTGTGACACCGTTGTACTGACCTGGGACACCCGACAGATGTTTTTC. Translation gives CACDTVVLTWDTRQMFF.

This clone was observed a handful of times. Since a far larger clone is one base different, this is likely a read error. The limits of the CDR3 on the DNA are not certain, so only TCRdb's listed CDR3 is given. In the same sample, other DNA sequences code for this CDR3. The chain links TRDV2 to TRDJ2; the table's D call, TRDD3, was not checked against the DNA. From germline, CDR1 is GEAIGNYY and CDR2 EKD. The CDR3 totals 19 residues, both ends included. The CDR3 loop reads CACDTVGRGIREATAQLFF.

Note on this clone: A far bigger clonotype differs at one base, so this is likely a read error. The V and J genes are TRDV2 and TRDJ3; 7 nucleotides agree with TRDD3. Germline V gene data show CDR1 as GEAIGNYY and CDR2 as EKD. The CDR3 covers 17 residues. The CDR3 loop reads CACDVLGSSWDTRQTFF. In DNA form, the CDR3 reads TGTGCCTGTGACGTACTGGGGAGCTCCTGGGACACCCGACAGACGTTTTTC.

This clone qualifies as medium-sized. The same CDR3 is also encoded by other DNA sequences in this sample. The chain carries TRDV1 and TRDJ1, with D possibly being TRDD3 (8 bases). There are 18 residues in the CDR3. The germline gives CDR1 TSWWSYY, CDR2 QGS. Trimming stripped 0 bases from V and 2 bases from J, with 19 bases between. The CDR3 bases are TGTGCTCTTGGGGAACTCCTTCCTCAGTACTGGGGGACCGATAAACTCATCTTT. It specifies CALGELLPQYWGTDKLIF.

The chain has TRDV2 and TRDJ3; 11 bases match TRDD3. The ends lost 1 base at V and 0 bases at J; junction bases unmatched: 4. Germline values: CDR1 GEAIGNYY, CDR2 EKD. The CDR3 is 19 amino acids. In DNA, the CDR3 is TGTGCCTGTGACACTGGGGGATACGCCCGCTCCTGGGACACCCGACAGATGTTTTTC. This codes for CACDTGGYARSWDTRQMFF.

A few counts support this clone. Germline is not matched at one junction end, which may reflect a read error. CDR3 region: CACDTAYWGIQGSWDTRQMFF. The CDR3 bases are TGTGCCTGTGACACCGCGTACTGGGGGATACAAGGCTCCTGGGACACCCGACAGATGTTCTTC. This chain connects TRDV2 to TRDJ3; 12 bases match TRDD3. The CDR3 has 21 amino acids. Germline V CDR1 and CDR2: GEAIGNYY, EKD.

There are a few counts of this clone. The chain links TRDV2 to TRDJ2, with 9 bases that match TRDD3. The germline gives CDR1 GEAIGNYY, CDR2 EKD. The junction had 19 bases not matched to a gene; V was cut back by 3 bases and J by 0 bases. There are 21 residues in the CDR3. CDR3 DNA sequence: TGTGCCTGTGACCAATACTGGGGGGATACAAGAGGTATAGCTTTGACAGCACAACTCTTCTTT. Its translation: CACDQYWGDTRGIALTAQLFF.

Regarding this clone: A read error is likely here: a far larger clone is one base away. Other DNA sequences within the sample encode an identical CDR3. V usage is TRDV2 and J usage is TRDJ3; TRDD3 agrees at 10 bases. The V gene's germline CDR1 is GEAIGNYY and CDR2 EKD. The CDR3 has 18 residues. The CDR3 reads CACDTAGGYSWDTRQMFF. The CDR3 DNA reads TGTGCCTGCGACACCGCTGGGGGATACTCCTGGGACACCCGACAGATGTTTTTC.

This clone came up a few times. V usage is TRDV2 and J usage is TRDJ2; TRDD3 aligns across 9 bases. CDR1 is GEAIGNYY and CDR2 is EKD in the germline V gene. Unmatched junction bases numbered 6, after V lost 3 bases and J lost 2 bases. The CDR3 extends over 16 amino acids. Here the CDR3 reads CACDLLGEPLTAQLFF. CDR3 coding DNA: TGTGCCTGTGACCTACTGGGGGAGCCCTTGACAGCACAACTCTTCTTT.

A few counts support this clone. A much more abundant neighbour one base away suggests this may be a read error. At the DNA level, this CDR3 is encoded by other sequences in the same sample as well. V and J are TRDV2 and TRDJ1; 8 bases match TRDD3. Germline V gene data show CDR1 as GEAIGNYY and CDR2 as EKD. The CDR3 consists of 14 residues. V gave up 4 bases and J gave up 0 bases; unmatched junction bases: 3. The chain's CDR3 is CACDLLGDTDKLIF. In DNA, the CDR3 is TGTGCCTGTGATCTACTGGGGGACACCGATAAACTCATCTTT.

The table lists this clone with a few counts. The chain links TRDV2 to TRDJ3; 12 bases fit TRDD3. The J gene is not listed in TCRdb, so it was assigned here from a DNA match to germline. Per the germline V gene, CDR1 is GEAIGNYY and CDR2 is EKD. Trimming cost V 1 base and J 5 bases; bases outside gene matches: 5. The CDR3 is 18 amino acids. Here the CDR3 reads CACDTLGDTRRDTRQMFF. CDR3 nucleotides: TGTGCCTGTGACACACTGGGGGATACTCGGAGGGACACCCGACAGATGTTTTTC.